The 9 T cell receptor beta chains below were found in one sample sequenced in a study of PD-L1 blockade in urothelial cancer. Time point of the sample: pretreatment peripheral blood. Sequencing was performed with immunoSEQ multiplex PCR; in TCRdb, only in-frame clones are kept and a portion is missing. The sample holds 40,000 or so clones; approximately 91% are singletons and the top ten take about 11%. This sample comprised PBMCs, obtained around atezolizumab (anti-PD-L1) treatment. Every receptor here comes from a woman aged 60-75 years with urothelial cancer.

The V call is TRBV4-3, the J call TRBJ2-4; 7 nucleotides line up with TRBD1. Per germline, CDR1 LGHNA and CDR2 YSLEER. The junction had 14 bases not matched to a gene; V was cut back by 0 bases and J by 15 bases. CDR3 length: 15 residues. The CDR3 spells CASSQDGTRLDRTYF. CDR3 sequence (DNA): TGCGCCAGCAGCCAAGACGGGACGCGGTTGGACAGGACGTACTTC.

The rearrangement uses TRBV4-1 and TRBJ2-7, with 7 positions matching TRBD2. The CDR3 is 17 amino acids. Germline lookup yields CDR1 MGHRA and CDR2 YSYEKL. After removal of 2 bases from V and 5 bases from J, the junction contained 15 bases not matched to a gene. The CDR3 sequence is CASSQYTTPGLINEQYF. The CDR3 nucleotides read TGCGCCAGCAGCCAATACACTACCCCGGGACTAATAAACGAGCAGTACTTC.

This chain joins TRBV7-2 and TRBJ1-2, with D possibly being TRBD1 (6 bases). The germline V gene encodes CDR1 SGHTA and CDR2 FQGNSA. V lost 4 bases, J lost 6 bases, and 12 bases lay in between. This CDR3 comprises 13 residues. CDR3: CASSSSGAHGYTF. The CDR3 DNA follows: TGTGCCAGCAGCTCGTCAGGGGCTCATGGCTACACCTTC.

The CDR3 here is CASSLMFSKIQGREYGYTF. CDR3 DNA sequence: TGTGCCAGCAGCTTAATGTTTTCGAAAATACAGGGTAGAGAATATGGCTACACCTTC. The chain is built from TRBV7-9 and TRBJ1-2, with a possible D match to TRBD1 (6 bases). This CDR3 has 19 amino acids. Trimming took off 2 bases at V and 5 bases at J, with 27 bases between the two ends. The germline V gene has CDR1 SEHNR and CDR2 FQNEAQ (reference sequence).

The rearrangement uses TRBV28 and TRBJ2-7, with TRBD1 identical over 8 bases. CDR1 and CDR2 (germline): MDHEN, SYDVKM. V trimming: 2 bases; J trimming: 3 bases; junction bases outside the gene matches: 9. This CDR3 has 16 amino acids. In DNA form, the CDR3 reads TGTGCCAGCAGTTTAACCCCGGCAGGGGGCTTCTACGAGCAGTACTTC. The encoded protein is CASSLTPAGGFYEQYF.

The chain couples TRBV2 to TRBJ1-5; 10 nucleotides align to TRBD1. Germline assignment: CDR1 SNHLY and CDR2 FYNNEI. The CDR3 is made up of 14 amino acids. J lost 5 bases, V lost 8 bases, and 6 bases had no gene match. CDR3 in DNA: TGTGCCAGCGCTTCGGACAGGGGGTATCAGCCCCAGCATTTT. It specifies CASASDRGYQPQHF.

The J gene is TRBJ2-5, the V gene TRBV7-9, with D possibly matching TRBD2 (5 bases). Deletions cut 5 bases from V and 5 bases from J, with 15 bases between. CDR3 length equals 14 residues. Germline CDR1 is SEHNR and CDR2 is FQNEAQ (reference sequence). For the CDR3, the DNA is TGTGCCAGCAGCGCCCGACTAAATTGGGAGACCCAGTACTTC. Encoded protein: CASSARLNWETQYF.

The J gene is TRBJ2-1, the V gene TRBV9; 9 nucleotides match TRBD2. Per germline, CDR1 SGDLS and CDR2 YYNGEE. The CDR3 contains 19 residues. After removal of 3 bases from V and 3 bases from J, the junction contained 16 bases not matched to a gene. The CDR3 DNA reads TGTGCCAGCAGCGCCCAGCAAGGACTAGCGCCCCGGAGCTACAATGAGCAGTTCTTC. It yields the protein CASSAQQGLAPRSYNEQFF.

V and J are TRBV27 and TRBJ2-3; TRBD2 is a possible D gene (5 bases). The CDR3 has 14 residues. Germline values: CDR1 MNHEY, CDR2 SMNVEV (reference sequence). The V end lost 5 bases, the J end lost 2 bases, and 11 bases lay between the germline ends. For the CDR3, the DNA is TGTGCCAGCAGTCGGAGCGGATTCACAGATACGCAGTATTTT. The encoded protein is CASSRSGFTDTQYF.